A selection of T cell receptor beta chains follows, all from one sample in a study of molecular identifiers for immune sequencing clone quantification. One entry per CDR3 protein, called by TCRdb with MiXCR from the PCR reads. The sample has about 36,000 distinct CDR3 sequences, roughly 18% seen once. The material sequenced was naive CD8+ T cells from blood, with Jurkat cell RNA spiked in. The receptors originated from a human donor in good health. Some libraries in this study had Jurkat cell RNA spiked in. Both conserved end residues are part of each CDR3. The order of the fields is J gene, D gene, clone size, V gene, CDR3 DNA, CDR3 protein. The D gene is left open where the match is weak. The listing skips clone size in some rows; elsewhere it reads once, few, many or a size class.

J gene: TRBJ2-7
D gene: NA
clone size: few
V gene: TRBV5-5
CDR3 DNA: TGTGCCAGCAGCTTCGACGGCACCTCCTACGAGCAGTACTTC
CDR3 protein: CASSFDGTSYEQYF

J gene: TRBJ1-1
D gene: NA
clone size: few
V gene: TRBV4-3
CDR3 DNA: TGCGCCAGCAGCCACAGGGGCCTGAACACTGAAGCTTTCTTT
CDR3 protein: CASSHRGLNTEAFF

J gene: TRBJ2-2
D gene: NA
clone size: NA
V gene: TRBV7-9
CDR3 DNA: TGTGCCAGCAGCTTAGTAGGGGCCGGGGAGCTGTTTTTT
CDR3 protein: CASSLVGAGELFF

J gene: TRBJ2-7
D gene: TRBD1
clone size: many
V gene: TRBV18
CDR3 DNA: TGTGCCAGCTCACCACGGGCAGGGGGTTATACCCCCTACGAGCAGTACTTC
CDR3 protein: CASSPRAGGYTPYEQYF

J gene: TRBJ1-2
D gene: NA
clone size: many
V gene: TRBV5-5
CDR3 DNA: TGTGCCAGCAGCTACCGGGCCAGCTATGGCTACACCTTC
CDR3 protein: CASSYRASYGYTF

J gene: TRBJ2-1
D gene: NA
clone size: many
V gene: TRBV6-5
CDR3 DNA: TGTGCCAGCAGTTTACTTGGTAACTACAATGAGCAGTTCTTC
CDR3 protein: CASSLLGNYNEQFF

J gene: TRBJ2-7
D gene: TRBD1
clone size: many
V gene: TRBV20-1
CDR3 DNA: TGCAGTGCGCGGGACAGGGGAAGCGAGCAGTACTTC
CDR3 protein: CSARDRGSEQYF

J gene: TRBJ2-3
D gene: NA
clone size: NA
V gene: TRBV5-1
CDR3 DNA: TGCGCCAGCAGCGGGGGGCACCAGAGCACAGATACGCAGTATTTT
CDR3 protein: CASSGGHQSTDTQYF

J gene: TRBJ1-2
D gene: NA
clone size: NA
V gene: TRBV13
CDR3 DNA: TGTGCCAGCAGCTTAAGTGACAGTCCAGGGCAGGGCTACACCTTC
CDR3 protein: CASSLSDSPGQGYTF

J gene: TRBJ2-7
D gene: TRBD2
clone size: many
V gene: TRBV4-3
CDR3 DNA: TGCGCCAGCAGCCAAGATAATACGGGAGGGCCCTACGAGCAGTACTTC
CDR3 protein: CASSQDNTGGPYEQYF

J gene: TRBJ2-7
D gene: TRBD2
clone size: few
V gene: TRBV28
CDR3 DNA: TGTGCCAGCAGTCTCCCGGGACTAGCGGGAGACTACGAGCAGTACTTC
CDR3 protein: CASSLPGLAGDYEQYF

J gene: TRBJ2-7
D gene: NA
clone size: NA
V gene: TRBV20-1
CDR3 DNA: TGCAGTGCTAGACCCCGGGACGGTGACTACGAGCAGTACTTC
CDR3 protein: CSARPRDGDYEQYF

J gene: TRBJ2-2
D gene: TRBD2
clone size: many
V gene: TRBV7-3
CDR3 DNA: TGTGCCAGCAGCCTACTCGGACTAGCGGAAAACACCGGGGAGCTGTTTTTT
CDR3 protein: CASSLLGLAENTGELFF

J gene: TRBJ2-1
D gene: TRBD2
clone size: NA
V gene: TRBV12-5
CDR3 DNA: TGTGCTAGTTGTGGCAGGGAGGGTGGGCAGTTCTTC
CDR3 protein: CASCGREGGQFF

J gene: TRBJ2-7
D gene: TRBD1
clone size: many
V gene: TRBV12-3/TRBV12-4
CDR3 DNA: TGTGCCAGCAGTTCTGGGGGCAGGGGGCCCTACGAGCAGTACTTC
CDR3 protein: CASSSGGRGPYEQYF

J gene: TRBJ2-1
D gene: NA
clone size: many
V gene: TRBV4-2
CDR3 DNA: TGTGCCAGCAGCCAAGATGGGGTAGCCCCTCAGTTCTTC
CDR3 protein: CASSQDGVAPQFF

J gene: TRBJ2-7
D gene: NA
clone size: many
V gene: TRBV21-1
CDR3 DNA: TGTGCCAGCAGCAAAGAACTACCGGACCACAACTACGAGCAGTACTTC
CDR3 protein: CASSKELPDHNYEQYF

J gene: TRBJ2-3
D gene: TRBD2
clone size: many
V gene: TRBV28
CDR3 DNA: TGTGCCAGCAAGGAGCGGGAGCAGGCAGATACGCAGTATTTT
CDR3 protein: CASKEREQADTQYF

J gene: TRBJ1-5
D gene: TRBD1
clone size: many
V gene: TRBV7-9
CDR3 DNA: TGTGCCAGCAGCTACGGGACAGGGAATCAGCCCCAGCATTTT
CDR3 protein: CASSYGTGNQPQHF

J gene: TRBJ2-7
D gene: NA
clone size: many
V gene: TRBV7-9
CDR3 DNA: TGTGCCAGCAGCTCGGACTACTACGAGCAGTACTTC
CDR3 protein: CASSSDYYEQYF